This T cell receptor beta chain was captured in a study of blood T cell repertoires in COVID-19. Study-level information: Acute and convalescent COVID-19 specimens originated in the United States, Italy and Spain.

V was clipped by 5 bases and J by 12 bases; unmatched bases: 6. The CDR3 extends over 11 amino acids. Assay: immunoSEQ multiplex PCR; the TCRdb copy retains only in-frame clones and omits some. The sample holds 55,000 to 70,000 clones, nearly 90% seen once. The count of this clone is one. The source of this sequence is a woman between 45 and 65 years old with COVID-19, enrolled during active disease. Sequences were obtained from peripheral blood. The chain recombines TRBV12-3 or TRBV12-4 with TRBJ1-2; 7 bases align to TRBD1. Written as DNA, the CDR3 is TGTGCCAGCAGTAGACAGGGCACACACACCTTC. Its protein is CASSRQGTHTF.